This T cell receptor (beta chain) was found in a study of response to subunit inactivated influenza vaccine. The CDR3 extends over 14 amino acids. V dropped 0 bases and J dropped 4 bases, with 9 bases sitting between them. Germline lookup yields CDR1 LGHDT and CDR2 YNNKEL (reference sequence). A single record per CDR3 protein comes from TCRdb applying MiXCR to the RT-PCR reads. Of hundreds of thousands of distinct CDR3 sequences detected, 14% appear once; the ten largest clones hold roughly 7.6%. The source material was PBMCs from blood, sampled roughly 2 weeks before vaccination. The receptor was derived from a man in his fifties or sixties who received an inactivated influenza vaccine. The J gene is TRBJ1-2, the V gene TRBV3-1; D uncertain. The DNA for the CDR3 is TGTGCCAGCAGCCAAGATCAGGAAACCTATGGCTACACCTTC. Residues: CASSQDQETYGYTF.